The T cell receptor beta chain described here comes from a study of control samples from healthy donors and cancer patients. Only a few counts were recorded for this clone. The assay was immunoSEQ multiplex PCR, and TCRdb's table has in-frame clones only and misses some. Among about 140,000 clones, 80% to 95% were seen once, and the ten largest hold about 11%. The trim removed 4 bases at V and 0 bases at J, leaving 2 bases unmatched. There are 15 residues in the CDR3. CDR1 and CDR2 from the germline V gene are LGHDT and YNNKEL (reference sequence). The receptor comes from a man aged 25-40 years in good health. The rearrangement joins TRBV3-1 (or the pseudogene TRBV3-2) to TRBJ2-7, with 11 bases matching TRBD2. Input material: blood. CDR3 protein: CASSPGTSGSYEQYF. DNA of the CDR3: TGTGCCAGCAGCCCTGGGACTAGCGGCTCCTACGAGCAGTACTTC.